This T cell receptor beta chain was identified during a study of cytomegalovirus exposure and HLA in healthy donors. Study as a whole: The same platform was used for the 130 or so validation repertoires as for the 666 first-cohort repertoires, as reported in a later analysis.

Of note for this clone: Its antigen remains unknown.

Some clones are missing from TCRdb's copy, which holds only in-frame ones; the method was immunoSEQ multiplex PCR. The repertoire holds about 150,000 clones, with around 90% as singletons. The donors were members of the roughly 120-subject validation cohort (separate from the approximately 670-subject first cohort). Broader study findings: Overall, roughly 160 TCR beta chains were annotated as cytomegalovirus-associated. The TCR clusters that emerged in the first cohort tended, a later analysis found, to co-occur in the roughly 130 validation repertoires.

The V end lost 5 bases, the J end lost 1 base, and 8 bases lay between the germline ends. The CDR3 covers 13 residues. Germline V gives CDR1 SEHNR, CDR2 FQNEAQ (reference sequence). Sequencing was performed on PBMCs. The gene calls are TRBV7-9 and TRBJ1-1; a possible D gene is TRBD1 (5 bases). The sequence was obtained from a woman aged 18 to 35 in good health and CMV-seropositive. The CDR3 region is CASSPGQNTEAFF. The DNA of the CDR3 is TGTGCCAGCAGCCCCGGACAGAACACTGAAGCTTTCTTT.